One and the same sample provided the 10 T cell receptor beta chains below, sequenced in a study of CDR3 diversity in severe acne. TCRdb called the PCR reads again in MiXCR, with one record for every CDR3 protein. The data show 89,000 or so distinct CDR3 sequences, about half seen once. The sample comprised blood. The receptors originated from a male donor in good health, serving as a control.

The rearrangement joins TRBV6-1 to TRBJ2-6; no clear D. This CDR3 is 11 amino acids long. The V gene lost 5 bases and the J gene lost 15 bases, with 11 bases spanning the gap. Germline assignment: CDR1 MNHNS and CDR2 SASEGT. The CDR3 DNA sequence: TGTGCCAGCAGTTCGGACGAGGACCTGACTTTC. The encoded protein is CASSSDEDLTF.

CDR3 residues: CSATLQGFTEAFF. The CDR3 DNA reads as TGCAGTGCCACCCTACAGGGCTTCACTGAAGCTTTCTTT. The J gene is TRBJ1-1, the V gene TRBV20-1; tentatively, D is TRBD1 (6 bases). The CDR3 runs to 13 residues. CDR1 and CDR2 (germline): DFQATT, SNEGSKA (reference sequence). The germline V and J ends were trimmed by 6 bases and 4 bases, with 15 bases remaining between them.

This clonotype appeared a few times. The gene calls are TRBV20-1 and TRBJ2-5; 8 bases are a match to TRBD1. V gave up 5 bases and J gave up 5 bases; unmatched junction bases: 13. This CDR3 has 15 amino acids. Germline V gene data show CDR1 as DFQATT and CDR2 as SNEGSKA (reference sequence). The CDR3 DNA is TGCAGTGCTTACCCGGGACAGGTTTTGTTGGAGACCCAGTACTTC. Its translation is CSAYPGQVLLETQYF.

This clonotype occurred many times. CDR3 sequence (DNA): TGTGCCAGCAGCTTGTCCTCCGGGGAGCTGTTTTTT. Its translation: CASSLSSGELFF. This chain connects TRBV5-8 to TRBJ2-2; the D is unclear. Germline CDR1 reads SGHTS; CDR2 reads YDEGEE. The V end lost 1 base, the J end lost 6 bases, and 4 bases lay between the germline ends. The CDR3 has 12 amino acids.

This chain connects TRBV13 to TRBJ1-1; D is unclear. Germline CDR1 PRHDT, CDR2 FYEKMQ (reference sequence). With 5 bases removed from V and 7 bases from J, the gap between germline ends came to 11 bases. The CDR3 runs 12 residues. The CDR3 loop reads CASSLRLYEAFF. DNA of the CDR3: TGTGCCAGCAGCCTAAGGTTGTATGAAGCTTTCTTT. Complete variable domain (other parts from reference TRBV13 and TRBJ1-1): AAGVIQSPRHLIKEKRETATLKCYPIPRHDTVYWYQQGPGQDPQFLISFYEKMQSDKGSIPDRFSAQQFSDYHSELNMSSLELGDSALYFCASSLRLYEAFFGQGTRLTVV.

This clonotype showed up just a few times. V and J are TRBV25-1 and TRBJ1-5, with TRBD1 as a possible D gene (5 bases). V was clipped by 4 bases and J by 1 base, with 11 bases between them. Germline V lookup: CDR1 MGHDK, CDR2 SYGVNS. This CDR3 spans 15 amino acids. This chain's CDR3 is CASSGGGLSNQPQHF. For the CDR3, the DNA is TGTGCCAGCAGTGGTGGGGGTTTAAGCAATCAGCCCCAGCATTTT.

Comments on this clonotype: A much larger clone is a single base away; this may be a read error. The chain links TRBV24-1 to TRBJ1-1, with D hard to call. Germline CDR1 reads KGHDR; CDR2 reads SFDVKD. CDR3 size: 13 residues. The CDR3 protein is CATSGSLNIEAFF. The DNA of the CDR3 is TGTGCCACCAGTGGGAGTTTGAACATTGAAGCTTTCTTT.

V is TRBV10-1 and J is TRBJ1-5, with D possibly TRBD1 on 6 matching bases. CDR1 WNHNN and CDR2 SYGVQD come from the germline V gene (reference sequence). The CDR3 length is 16 residues. V was pared by 10 bases and J by 2 bases, with 21 bases between. CDR3 DNA sequence: TGCGCCACCTCCACGGGACATCAAGCAGGCAATCAGCCCCAGCATTTT. Residues: CATSTGHQAGNQPQHF.

The chain links TRBV5-1 to TRBJ1-1; possibly TRBD1 for D (5 bases). The CDR3 has 13 amino acids. V was pared by 4 bases and J by 3 bases, with 10 bases between. From germline, CDR1 is SGHRS and CDR2 YFSETQ. The CDR3 is CASSKQGDTEAFF. The CDR3 region has the DNA TGCGCCAGCAGCAAGCAGGGAGACACTGAAGCTTTCTTT.

This clonotype has more than one count but fewer than ten. This chain links TRBV20-1 with TRBJ1-5; TRBD1 matches at 7 bases. The CDR3 runs to 13 residues. After removal of 6 bases from V and 6 bases from J, the junction contained 8 bases not matched to a gene. The V gene's germline CDR1 is DFQATT and CDR2 SNEGSKA (reference sequence). CDR3 in amino acids: CSAVRQGGQPQHF. The CDR3, as DNA: TGCAGTGCAGTCCGACAGGGAGGTCAGCCCCAGCATTTT.